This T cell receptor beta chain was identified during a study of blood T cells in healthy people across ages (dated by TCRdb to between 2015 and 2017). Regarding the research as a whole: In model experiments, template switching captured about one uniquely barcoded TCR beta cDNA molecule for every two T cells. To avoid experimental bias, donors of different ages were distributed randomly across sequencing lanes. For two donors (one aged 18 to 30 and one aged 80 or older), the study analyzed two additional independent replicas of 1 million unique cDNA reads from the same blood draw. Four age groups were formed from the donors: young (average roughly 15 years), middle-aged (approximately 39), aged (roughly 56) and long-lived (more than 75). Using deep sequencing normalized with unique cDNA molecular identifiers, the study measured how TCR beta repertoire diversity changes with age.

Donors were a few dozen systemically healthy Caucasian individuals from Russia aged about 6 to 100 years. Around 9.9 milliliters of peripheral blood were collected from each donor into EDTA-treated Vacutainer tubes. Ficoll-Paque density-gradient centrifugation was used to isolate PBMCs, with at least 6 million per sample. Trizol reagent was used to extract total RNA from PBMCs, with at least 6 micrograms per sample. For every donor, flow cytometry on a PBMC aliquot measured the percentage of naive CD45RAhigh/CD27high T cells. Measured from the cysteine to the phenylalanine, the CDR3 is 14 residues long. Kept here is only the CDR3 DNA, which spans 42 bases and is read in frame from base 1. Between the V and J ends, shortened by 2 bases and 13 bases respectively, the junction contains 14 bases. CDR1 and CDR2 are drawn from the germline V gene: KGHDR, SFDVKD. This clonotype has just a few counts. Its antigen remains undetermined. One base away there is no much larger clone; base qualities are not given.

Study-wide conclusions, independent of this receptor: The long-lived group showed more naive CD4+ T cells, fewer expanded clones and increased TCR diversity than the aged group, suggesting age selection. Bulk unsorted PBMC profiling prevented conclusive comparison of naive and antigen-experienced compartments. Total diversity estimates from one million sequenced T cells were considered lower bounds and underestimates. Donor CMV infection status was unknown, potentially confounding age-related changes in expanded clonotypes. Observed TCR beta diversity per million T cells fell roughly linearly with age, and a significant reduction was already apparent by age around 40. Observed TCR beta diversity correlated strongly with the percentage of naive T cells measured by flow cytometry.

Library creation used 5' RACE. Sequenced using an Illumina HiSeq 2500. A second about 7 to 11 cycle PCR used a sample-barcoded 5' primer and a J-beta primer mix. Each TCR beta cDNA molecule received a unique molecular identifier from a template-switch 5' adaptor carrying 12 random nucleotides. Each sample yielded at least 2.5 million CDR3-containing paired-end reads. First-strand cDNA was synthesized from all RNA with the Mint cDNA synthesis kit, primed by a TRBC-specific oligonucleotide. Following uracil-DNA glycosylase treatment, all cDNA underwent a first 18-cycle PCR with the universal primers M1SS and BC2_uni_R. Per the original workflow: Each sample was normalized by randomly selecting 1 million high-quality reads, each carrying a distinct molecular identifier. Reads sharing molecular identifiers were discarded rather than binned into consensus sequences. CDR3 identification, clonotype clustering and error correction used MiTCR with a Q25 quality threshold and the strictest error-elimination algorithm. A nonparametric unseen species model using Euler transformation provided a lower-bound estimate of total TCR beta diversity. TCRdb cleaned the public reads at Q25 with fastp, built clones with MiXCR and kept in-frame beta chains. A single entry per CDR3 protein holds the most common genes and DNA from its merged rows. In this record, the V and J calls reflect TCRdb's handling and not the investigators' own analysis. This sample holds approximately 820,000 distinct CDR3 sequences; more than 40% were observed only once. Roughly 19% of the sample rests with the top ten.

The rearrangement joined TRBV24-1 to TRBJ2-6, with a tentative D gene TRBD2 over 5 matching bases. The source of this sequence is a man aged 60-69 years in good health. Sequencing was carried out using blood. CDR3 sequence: CATSDSGPQRVLTF. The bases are TGTGCCACCAGTGATTCTGGGCCCCAGCGGGTCCTGACTTTC.